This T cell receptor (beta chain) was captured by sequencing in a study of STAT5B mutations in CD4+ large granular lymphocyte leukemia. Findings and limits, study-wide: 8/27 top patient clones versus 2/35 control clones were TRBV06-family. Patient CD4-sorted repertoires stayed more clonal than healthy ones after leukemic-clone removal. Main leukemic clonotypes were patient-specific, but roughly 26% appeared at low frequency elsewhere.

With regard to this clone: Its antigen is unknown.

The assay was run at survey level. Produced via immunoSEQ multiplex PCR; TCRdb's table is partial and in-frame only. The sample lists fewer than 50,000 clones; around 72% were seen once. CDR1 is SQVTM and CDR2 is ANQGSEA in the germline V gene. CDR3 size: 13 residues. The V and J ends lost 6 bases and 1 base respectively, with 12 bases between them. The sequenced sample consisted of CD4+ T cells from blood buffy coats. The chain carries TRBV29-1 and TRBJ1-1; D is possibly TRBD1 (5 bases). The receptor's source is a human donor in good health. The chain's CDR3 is CSVRRDQNTEAFF. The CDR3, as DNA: TGCAGCGTGAGGAGGGACCAGAACACTGAAGCTTTCTTT.